The rows below give T cell receptor beta chains drawn from one sample of a study of tumor and adjacent non-tumor tissue in lung cancer. Using its own MiXCR run on the multiplex PCR reads, TCRdb lists one record per CDR3 protein. This sample has approximately 44,000 distinct CDR3 sequences; approximately 61% occur once, and the top ten carry roughly 42%. Material for sequencing was distant non-tumor lung tissue. The receptor source for this set is a man in his fifties or sixties with non-small cell lung cancer. Both conserved end residues are part of each CDR3. Each record gives: J gene, V gene, D gene, clone size, CDR3 protein, CDR3 DNA. D genes are given only for firm matches. Size is omitted from some rows. Given values are once, few, many or a class for expanded clones.

>TRBJ1-5|TRBV29-1|.|.
CSAGMGSQPQHF
TGCAGCGCTGGGATGGGGAGTCAGCCCCAGCATTTT
>TRBJ1-5|TRBV5-5|.|.
CVSRLGLDNQPRHF
TGTGTCAGCAGATTGGGACTAGACAATCAGCCCCGGCATTTT
>TRBJ2-7|TRBV11-1|.|.
CASSLSWLLERHF
TGTGCCAGCAGCTTATCGTGGCTCTTGGAGCGGCACTTC
>TRBJ2-1|TRBV2|TRBD1|once
CTSTKGQGTYNGQFF
TGTACCAGCACTAAAGGACAGGGAACCTACAATGGGCAGTTCTTC
>TRBJ2-5|TRBV11-2|TRBD1|many
CASSWGQAAGTQYF
TGTGCCAGCAGCTGGGGACAGGCCGCCGGGACCCAGTACTTC
>TRBJ2-3|TRBV6-1|TRBD1|many
CASSQQGIPTDTQYF
TGTGCCAGCAGTCAACAGGGGATTCCCACAGATACGCAGTATTTT
>TRBJ2-7|TRBV13|TRBD1|many
CASSAGQGSYEQYF
TGTGCCAGCAGCGCGGGACAGGGCAGTTACGAGCAGTACTTC
>TRBJ1-1|TRBV28|TRBD1|.
CTTDRRGFNTEAFF
TGTACCACCGATCGCAGGGGGTTCAACACTGAAGCTTTCTTT
>TRBJ2-5|TRBV24-1|.|.
CATSDSAQETQYF
TGTGCCACCAGTGATTCGGCCCAGGAGACCCAGTACTTC
>TRBJ2-5|TRBV7-9|TRBD2|.
CASSSTRASGGLLQDTQYF
TGTGCCAGCAGCAGTACCCGGGCTAGCGGGGGGCTGCTACAAGATACCCAGTACTTC
>TRBJ2-7|TRBV20-1|.|few
CSAPTRRLVGEQCF
TGCAGTGCCCCCACTAGACGGTTGGTGGGCGAGCAGTGTTTC
>TRBJ2-2|TRBV5-8|TRBD1|few
CASRSGTGNTGELFF
TGTGCCAGCAGGTCCGGGACAGGAAACACCGGGGAGCTGTTTTTT
>TRBJ2-3|TRBV11-2|.|.
CVSSLLRDRQYF
TGTGTCAGCAGCTTATTGCGGGATAGGCAGTATTTT
>TRBJ2-3|TRBV5-4|.|many
CASSLEGTDTQYF
TGTGCCAGCAGCTTAGAGGGGACAGATACGCAGTATTTT
>TRBJ2-1|TRBV11-1|.|.
CASNLGVIGGDEQFF
TGTGCCAGCAACTTGGGAGTGATTGGGGGAGATGAGCAGTTCTTC
>TRBJ1-3|TRBV7-9|.|.
CASSHGGQVRNTIYF
TGTGCCAGCAGCCATGGCGGCCAGGTAAGAAACACCATATATTTT
>TRBJ2-5|TRBV4-1|.|medium-sized
CASSQDLRGFSETQYF
TGCGCCAGCAGCCAAGATCTGCGGGGATTTTCAGAGACCCAGTACTTC
>TRBJ1-5|TRBV12-3/TRBV12-4|.|.
CASSFLGLNQLQHF
TGTGCCAGCAGTTTCCTAGGCCTCAATCAGCTCCAGCATTTT
>TRBJ2-2|TRBV11-1|.|.
CVSSFQGWHGELFF
TGCGTCAGCAGTTTTCAGGGTTGGCACGGGGAGCTGTTTTTT
>TRBJ2-2|TRBV6-5|.|few
CASSPSVGTGELFF
TGTGCCAGCAGCCCATCTGTTGGGACCGGGGAGCTGTTTTTT
>TRBJ2-3|TRBV4-2|.|.
CASSQDVPGASATDTQYF
TGTGCTAGCAGCCAAGATGTGCCCGGGGCTAGCGCAACAGATACGCAGTATTTT
>TRBJ2-3|TRBV13|.|.
CVSSRLLIVTQYF
TGTGTCAGCAGCCGCCTCCTCATAGTTACGCAGTATTTT
>TRBJ2-7|TRBV11-2|.|.
CACNSGTPSYEQYF
TGTGCCTGCAACTCCGGGACGCCCTCCTACGAGCAGTACTTC